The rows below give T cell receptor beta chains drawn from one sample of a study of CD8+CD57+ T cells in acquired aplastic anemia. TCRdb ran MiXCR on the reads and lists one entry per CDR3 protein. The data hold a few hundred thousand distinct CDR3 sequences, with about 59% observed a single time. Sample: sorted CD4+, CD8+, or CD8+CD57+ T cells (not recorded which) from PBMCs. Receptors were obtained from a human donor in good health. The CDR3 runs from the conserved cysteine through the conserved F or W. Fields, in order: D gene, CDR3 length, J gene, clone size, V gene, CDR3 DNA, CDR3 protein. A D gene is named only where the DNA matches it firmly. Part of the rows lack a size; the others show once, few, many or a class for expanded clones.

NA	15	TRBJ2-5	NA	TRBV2	TGTGCCAGCAGTGGGAGGGCTGGTCGGCAAGAGACCCAGTATTTC	CASSGRAGRQETQYF
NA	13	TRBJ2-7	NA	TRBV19	TGTGCCAGTAGTATCCCAGGGCGTGGGGAGCAGTACTTC	CASSIPGRGEQYF
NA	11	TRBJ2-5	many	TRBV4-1	TGCGCCAGCGGTAGCGGCGAGACCCAGTACTTC	CASGSGETQYF
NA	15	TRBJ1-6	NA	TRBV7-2	TGTGCCAGCAGCTTAGCACAGGGATTTGAATCACCCCTCCACTTT	CASSLAQGFESPLHF
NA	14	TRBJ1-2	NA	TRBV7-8	TGTGCCAGCAGCCCAGAGGGGGGGGCTGAGGGCTACACCTTC	CASSPEGGAEGYTF
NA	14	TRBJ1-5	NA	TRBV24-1	TGTGCCACCAGTGATGGAGATAGCAATCAGCCCCAGCATTTT	CATSDGDSNQPQHF
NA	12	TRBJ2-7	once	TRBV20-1	TGCAGTGCTAGCGGAGCGCTCAACGAGCAGTACTTC	CSASGALNEQYF
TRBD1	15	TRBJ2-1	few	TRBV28	TGTGCCAGCAGTTCCGGGACAGGGGTCGTAAATGAGCAGTTCTTC	CASSSGTGVVNEQFF
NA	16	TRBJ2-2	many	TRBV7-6	TGTGCCAGCAGCTTAGCGGCGTACGCGAACACCGGGGAGCTGTTTTTT	CASSLAAYANTGELFF
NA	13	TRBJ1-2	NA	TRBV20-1	TGCAGTGCTAGAGATAGCAGTACGGGTGGCTACACCTTC	CSARDSSTGGYTF
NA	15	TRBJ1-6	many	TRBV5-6	TGTGCCAGCAGCTTGGGTGTGGCAGGGAGATCACCCCTCCACTTT	CASSLGVAGRSPLHF
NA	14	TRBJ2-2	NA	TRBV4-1	TGCGCCAGCAGCCACGACCCGACGACCGGGGAGCTGTTTTTT	CASSHDPTTGELFF
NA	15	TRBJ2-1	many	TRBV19	TGTGCCAGTAGTATTAGTTTGAGCTCCTACAATGAGCAGTTCTTC	CASSISLSSYNEQFF
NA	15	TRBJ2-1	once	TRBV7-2	TGTGCCAGCAGCTTAGAATCATCGAGCGGCAATGAGCAGTTCTTC	CASSLESSSGNEQFF
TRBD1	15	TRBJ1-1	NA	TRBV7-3	TGTGCCAGCAGCTTCCGTCTAGGGGGCGCGAATGAAGCTTTCTTT	CASSFRLGGANEAFF
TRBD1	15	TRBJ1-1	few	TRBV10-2	TGCGCCAGCAGTGATACTAAAAAGGGGGCAACTGAAGCTTTCTTT	CASSDTKKGATEAFF
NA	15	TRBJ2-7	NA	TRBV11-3	TGTGCCAGCAGCGCGGCCTCACAGGGAGTGGGCGAGCAGTACTTC	CASSAASQGVGEQYF
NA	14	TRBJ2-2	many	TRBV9	TGTGCCAGCAGCGTAGTTAAGTTCCCCGGGGAGCTGTTTTTT	CASSVVKFPGELFF
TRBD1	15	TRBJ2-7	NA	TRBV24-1	TGTGCCACCAGTGATGGAGGACAGGGTGGTGACGAGCAGTACTTC	CATSDGGQGGDEQYF
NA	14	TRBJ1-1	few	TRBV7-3	TGTGCCAGCAGCTTTTTCCCGACGAGCACTGAAGCTTTCTTT	CASSFFPTSTEAFF
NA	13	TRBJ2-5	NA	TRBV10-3	TGTGCCATCAGGAGGGGCCTGCAAGAGACCCAGTACTTC	CAIRRGLQETQYF
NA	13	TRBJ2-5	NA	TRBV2	TGTGCCAGCAGGTCGACAGCCCAAGAGACCCAGTACTTC	CASRSTAQETQYF
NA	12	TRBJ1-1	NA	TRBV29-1	TGCAGCGTTGATAGGGTGGGAACTGAAGCTTTCTTT	CSVDRVGTEAFF
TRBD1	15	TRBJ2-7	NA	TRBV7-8	TGTGCCAGCAGCTTGTCCGGGACAGCTCCCTACGAGCAGTACTTC	CASSLSGTAPYEQYF
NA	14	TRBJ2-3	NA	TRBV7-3	TGTGCCAGCAGCCTGACCCCCTACACAGATACGCAGTATTTT	CASSLTPYTDTQYF
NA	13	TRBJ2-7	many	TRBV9	TGTGCCAGCAGCACGGCAATTCTCTACGAGCAGTACTTC	CASSTAILYEQYF